The rows below give T cell receptor beta chains drawn from one sample of a study of T cell repertoires in cytomegalovirus infection. TCRdb analysed the reads with MiXCR anew, one entry per CDR3 protein. Here the sample spans 700,000 to 850,000 distinct CDR3 sequences, 30% to 35% being singletons. Their antigens are not known. The input for sequencing was cultured CD8+ T cells from PBMCs, taken from culture after CMV antigen stimulation. Receptor source: a human donor in good health (CMV status not recorded). Some clones in this sample may be carry-over from other donors' samples. Each CDR3 is given with its conserved first and last residue. D genes are given only for firm matches. For some rows the clone size is stated as once, few or many, or as a class when expanded; others skip it.

- | TRBJ1-5 | few | TRBV7-2 | CASSLGSQIQPQHF | TGTGCCAGCAGCTTAGGGAGCCAAATTCAGCCCCAGCATTTT
TRBD1 | TRBJ2-1 | few | TRBV6-1 | CASSGSHWDRGWGEQFF | TGTGCCAGCAGTGGCTCCCACTGGGACAGGGGATGGGGTGAGCAGTTCTTC
TRBD2 | TRBJ2-5 | - | TRBV4-3 | CASSQVPGGGEETQYF | TGCGCCAGCAGCCAAGTTCCGGGGGGAGGGGAAGAGACCCAGTACTTC
- | TRBJ2-7 | - | TRBV7-4 | CASSSGEEQYF | TGTGCCAGCAGCTCGGGGGAGGAGCAGTACTTC
- | TRBJ2-1 | - | TRBV11-1 | CASSSPLLRAYNEQFF | TGTGCCAGCAGCTCCCCGCTTCTTAGGGCCTACAATGAGCAGTTCTTC
- | TRBJ2-3 | - | TRBV19 | CASSEQGSTDTQYF | TGTGCCAGTAGTGAGCAGGGGAGCACAGATACGCAGTATTTT
TRBD1 | TRBJ2-7 | - | TRBV29-1 | CSVVVTGNFYEQYF | TGCAGCGTTGTTGTGACAGGGAATTTCTACGAGCAGTACTTC
- | TRBJ2-1 | - | TRBV27 | CASSLSRRRNEQFF | TGTGCCAGCAGTTTATCTAGGAGGCGTAATGAGCAGTTCTTC
- | TRBJ1-1 | few | TRBV4-1 | CASSQNRARTEAFF | TGCGCCAGCAGCCAGAACAGGGCCAGGACTGAAGCTTTCTTT
- | TRBJ2-3 | - | TRBV5-5 | CASSRAPLDTQYF | TGTGCCAGCAGCAGGGCTCCGTTGGATACGCAGTATTTT
TRBD2 | TRBJ2-3 | once | TRBV2 | CAGIAGGTDTQYF | TGTGCCGGAATAGCGGGGGGCACAGATACGCAGTATTTT
- | TRBJ1-4 | many | TRBV7-8 | CASSFGAGQEKLFF | TGTGCCAGCAGCTTTGGGGCCGGGCAGGAAAAACTGTTTTTT
- | TRBJ2-1 | few | TRBV7-9 | CASSGGSGGWDEQFF | TGTGCCAGCAGCGGAGGGTCTGGCGGGTGGGATGAGCAGTTCTTC
TRBD1 | TRBJ2-7 | - | TRBV7-9 | CASSETAGTATYEQYF | TGTGCCAGCAGCGAGACGGCCGGGACAGCTACCTACGAGCAGTACTTC
- | TRBJ2-7 | - | TRBV7-9 | CASTFGGGFSEQYF | TGTGCCAGCACCTTCGGAGGTGGTTTCTCCGAGCAGTACTTC
TRBD2 | TRBJ2-5 | few | TRBV24-1 | CATSDFSGGQETQYF | TGTGCCACCAGTGATTTCAGCGGGGGGCAAGAGACCCAGTACTTC
- | TRBJ2-2 | - | TRBV7-6 | CASRSKSPPGELFF | TGTGCCAGCAGGTCCAAGTCCCCCCCGGGGGAGCTGTTTTTT
- | TRBJ2-5 | few | TRBV7-9 | CASSTPGHNQETQYF | TGTGCCAGCAGCACACCGGGACACAACCAAGAGACCCAGTACTTC
TRBD1 | TRBJ1-6 | many | TRBV7-2 | CASSPDRGRLNSPLHF | TGTGCCAGCAGCCCGGACAGGGGTCGGCTTAATTCACCCCTCCACTTT
- | TRBJ1-2 | few | TRBV2 | CASSEPDRSSYGYTF | TGTGCCAGCAGTGAACCCGACCGTAGTTCCTATGGCTACACCTTC
- | TRBJ1-1 | few | TRBV5-4 | CASRDSGSTEAFF | TGTGCCAGCAGAGACAGTGGGAGCACTGAAGCTTTCTTT
TRBD1 | TRBJ1-1 | once | TRBV20-1 | CSGDPRQGSNTEAFF | TGCAGTGGCGACCCCAGACAGGGGTCGAACACTGAAGCTTTCTTT
- | TRBJ1-2 | - | TRBV4-1 | CASSQWPNYGYTF | TGCGCCAGCAGCCAATGGCCTAACTATGGCTACACCTTC
- | TRBJ1-1 | many | TRBV7-6 | CASSFKGGAEAFF | TGTGCCAGCAGCTTCAAGGGGGGGGCTGAAGCTTTCTTT
TRBD1 | TRBJ2-7 | few | TRBV5-1 | CASSSYETGDYEQYF | TGCGCCAGCAGCTCCTATGAGACAGGGGACTACGAGCAGTACTTC
- | TRBJ1-5 | - | TRBV19 | CASLSALNSNQPQHF | TGTGCCAGCCTGTCGGCACTAAATAGCAATCAGCCCCAGCATTTT
- | TRBJ2-2 | - | TRBV11-2 | CASSPRRFYTGELFF | TGTGCCAGCAGCCCTCGACGGTTCTACACCGGGGAGCTGTTTTTT
TRBD2 | TRBJ2-2 | - | TRBV19 | CVSTERGPSGTGELFF | TGTGTCAGTACCGAGCGGGGGCCCTCTGGGACCGGGGAGCTGTTTTTT
- | TRBJ1-1 | - | TRBV7-6 | CASSKNQGGTEAFF | TGTGCCAGCAGCAAGAATCAGGGCGGCACTGAAGCTTTCTTT
- | TRBJ2-5 | - | TRBV12-3/TRBV12-4 | CASRSSNHPETQYF | TGTGCCAGCAGGAGTAGCAATCATCCAGAGACCCAGTACTTC
TRBD1 | TRBJ2-3 | many | TRBV6-5 | CASSPGTGGVDTQYF | TGTGCCAGCAGCCCCGGGACAGGGGGCGTCGATACGCAGTATTTT
- | TRBJ1-3 | few | TRBV11-2 | CASSFRRDNSGNTIYF | TGTGCCAGCAGCTTTCGGCGGGACAACTCTGGAAACACCATATATTTT
- | TRBJ1-2 | - | TRBV7-9 | CASSTSYGGYGYTF | TGTGCCAGCAGCACGTCTTATGGTGGCTATGGCTACACCTTC
- | TRBJ1-1 | few | TRBV7-6 | CASSLVGSPTEAFF | TGTGCCAGCAGCTTAGTGGGTTCCCCCACTGAAGCTTTCTTT
- | TRBJ2-3 | once | TRBV6-2/TRBV6-3 | CASSYSLAPATDTQYF | TGTGCCAGCAGTTACTCGTTAGCGCCGGCCACAGATACGCAGTATTTT
- | TRBJ2-1 | - | TRBV5-1 | CASSLVSPTPAGYNEQFF | TGCGCCAGCAGCTTGGTATCCCCCACACCCGCAGGGTACAATGAGCAGTTCTTC
- | TRBJ2-2 | few | TRBV7-9 | CASSLGPLRAGELFF | TGTGCCAGCAGCTTGGGACCCTTACGGGCCGGGGAGCTGTTTTTT
TRBD2 | TRBJ2-5 | few | TRBV6-1 | CASSVGAGVTETQYF | TGTGCCAGCAGTGTTGGGGCGGGGGTCACAGAGACCCAGTACTTC
- | TRBJ1-1 | - | TRBV29-1 | CSARRENTEAFF | TGCAGCGCCCGAAGGGAGAACACTGAAGCTTTCTTT
- | TRBJ1-2 | - | TRBV20-1 | CSARYYGYTF | TGCAGTGCTAGGTACTATGGCTACACCTTC